These 4 T cell receptor beta chains were sequenced from one sample in a study of cytomegalovirus exposure and HLA in healthy donors. Both 60 Vbeta primers and 13 Jbeta primers went into the PCR. Only in-frame clones appear in the TCRdb table, and some are missing; sequencing was by immunoSEQ multiplex PCR. The sample records around 40,000 clones, 50% to 75% being singletons. Sequencing was done on a sample of PBMCs. These TCRs come from a human donor in good health.

The chain couples TRBV4-3 to TRBJ1-4, with D possibly TRBD1 on 6 matching bases. This CDR3 is 13 amino acids long. Germline V gives CDR1 LGHNA, CDR2 YSLEER. V was clipped by 3 bases and J by 8 bases, with 10 bases between them. CDR3 sequence reads: CASSHRGFEKLFF. The CDR3 coding sequence is TGCGCCAGCAGCCACAGGGGTTTCGAAAAACTGTTTTTT.

V and J are TRBV27 and TRBJ2-7; 7 positions match TRBD1. Per germline, CDR1 MNHEY and CDR2 SMNVEV (reference sequence). V shed 6 bases and J 1 base; nucleotides not matched to a gene: 6. CDR3 size: 14 residues. The CDR3 is CASSLGTDSYEQYF. CDR3 sequence (DNA): TGTGCCAGCAGCCTCGGGACAGATTCCTACGAGCAGTACTTC.

The chain is built from TRBV11-2 and TRBJ2-3; 10 positions agree with TRBD1. After removal of 3 bases from V and 6 bases from J, the junction contained 9 bases not matched to a gene. Germline loops: CDR1 SGHAT, CDR2 FQNNGV. The CDR3 has 16 amino acids. In nucleotides, the CDR3 is TGTGCCAGCAGCTTGTACCGGGACAGGGGATTTGATACGCAGTATTTT. It encodes CASSLYRDRGFDTQYF.

There are a few counts of this clone. J is TRBJ1-1 and V is TRBV5-4; D remains unclear. The CDR3 contains 18 residues. The V and J ends lost 4 bases and 3 bases respectively, with 25 bases between them. In germline, CDR1 is SGHNT, CDR2 YYREEE (reference sequence). This chain's CDR3 is CASSPGMAGPPRDTEAFF. Written as DNA, the CDR3 is TGTGCCAGCAGCCCGGGAATGGCAGGCCCACCCCGGGACACTGAAGCTTTCTTT.